This T cell receptor (beta chain) stems from a study of CD8+ T cells in alopecia areata. As the sequencing template, cDNA was produced by extracting RNA and reverse transcribing it. The method was immunoSEQ multiplex PCR; TCRdb's version includes in-frame clones alone and lacks a portion of them. The table shows a few hundred thousand clones, with approximately 65% occurring only once. V was cut by 0 bases and J by 5 bases, with 13 bases left in between. This CDR3 region has 15 residues. Germline CDR1 reads SGHAT; CDR2 reads FQNNGV. Overall study results and limits: Scalp clonality and expanded CD8+ clones among the top 100 showed significant decreases with tofacitinib.

Noted treatment: oral pan-JAK inhibitor, 5-10 mg twice daily. Remarks on this clone: Antigen specificity is unknown.

This specimen was CD4+ T cells sorted from blood, taken around week 46, from a patient treated with tofacitinib. The receptor was derived from a human donor with alopecia areata. This chain joins TRBV11-2 and TRBJ2-5; D is uncertain. The CDR3 DNA reads as TGTGCCAGCAGCTTAGACCGTGGGGTAGCCGAGACCCAGTACTTC. It translates to CASSLDRGVAETQYF.